Detailed here is one T cell receptor (beta chain). For the second PCR, which ran for 7 to 11 cycles, a sample-barcoded 5' primer and a J-beta primer mix were used. The template-switch adaptor was a 5' adaptor with 12 random nucleotides. It tagged each cDNA molecule. Each CDR3 protein is one row after TCRdb ran MiXCR on the 5' RACE reads. The sample records 720,000 or so distinct CDR3 sequences, around 38% being singletons. This sample stems from a study of blood T cells in healthy people across ages. CDR3 length equals 15 residues. The V end lost 4 bases, the J end lost 3 bases, and 16 bases lay between the germline ends. The germline V gene has CDR1 SGDLS and CDR2 YYNGEE.

This receptor was taken from a man aged 80 or over in good health. The chain recombines TRBV9 with TRBJ1-2; D is possibly TRBD1 (5 bases). Sequenced: blood. CDR3 sequence reads: CASSLARQGDYGYTF. The DNA for the CDR3 is TGTGCCAGCAGCCTAGCCAGGCAGGGCGACTATGGCTACACCTTC.